Listed below are T cell receptor beta chains from one sample, sequenced in a study of control samples from healthy donors and cancer patients. The repertoire was sequenced with immunoSEQ multiplex PCR; TCRdb's copy has only in-frame clones and lacks some. The sample carries some 170,000 clones, roughly 95% recorded once. The source material was blood. The receptors shown here come from a woman younger than 45 in good health. CDR3s include the opening cysteine and the closing phenylalanine or tryptophan. A D gene is named only where the DNA matches it firmly. A row's size may be missing; if present it is once, few, many or a size class.

>TRBJ1-2|TRBV5-1|few|NA
TGCGCCAGCAGCTTGGGTGGAGGGAAGGAGTATGGCTACACCTTC
CASSLGGGKEYGYTF
>TRBJ2-2|TRBV5-1|once|NA
TGCGCCAGCAGCTTGCAGTATGGGACCGGGGAGCTGTTTTTT
CASSLQYGTGELFF
>TRBJ1-5|TRBV7-8|NA|TRBD1
TGTGCCAGCAGCTTAGCGGGGACAGGGAATCAGCCCCAGCATTTT
CASSLAGTGNQPQHF
>TRBJ1-6|TRBV6-5|NA|NA
TGTGCCAGCAGGACCCGGGAGGATTCACCCCTCCACTTT
CASRTREDSPLHF
>TRBJ2-5|TRBV7-8|few|NA
TGTGCCAGCAGTTGGACAGCCCAAGAGACCCAGTACTTC
CASSWTAQETQYF
>TRBJ1-2|TRBV18|NA|NA
TGTGCCAGCTCACCCTCCTTGGGGACCCTCTATGGCTACACCTTC
CASSPSLGTLYGYTF
>TRBJ1-5|TRBV3-1/TRBV3-2|NA|NA
TGTGCCAGCAGTATCTCAGGAGGCAATCAGCCCCAGCATTTT
CASSISGGNQPQHF
>TRBJ1-5|TRBV6-5|NA|TRBD1
TGTGCTACCAGGGGGCGAGGAAGCAATCAGCCCCAGCATTTT
CATRGRGSNQPQHF
>TRBJ2-1|TRBV27|NA|NA
TGTGCCAGCAGTCCCGGACTGAATGAGCAGTTCTTC
CASSPGLNEQFF
>TRBJ1-5|TRBV28|NA|NA
TGTGCCAGCAGTTTTGGGGAGGCCTTTGGGACAATCTTTGGACCCCAGCATTTT
CASSFGEAFGTIFGPQHF
>TRBJ1-6|TRBV2|NA|TRBD1
TGTGCCAGCAGTGAAATACGGACAGGGGCGGGATCACCCCTCCACTTT
CASSEIRTGAGSPLHF
>TRBJ2-7|TRBV12-3/TRBV12-4|once|NA
TGTGCCAGCAGGCGCACCCTATACGAGCAGTACTTC
CASRRTLYEQYF
>TRBJ2-1|TRBV9|once|TRBD2
TGTGCCAGCTCCCTAAACGCGGGAGGGCCGGGGGGTGAGCAGTTCTTC
CASSLNAGGPGGEQFF
>TRBJ1-1|TRBV6-5|NA|NA
TGTGCCAGCAGTTATGACAGCCACACCTTGGACACTGAAGCTTTCTTT
CASSYDSHTLDTEAFF
>TRBJ2-5|TRBV5-1|once|NA
TGCGCCAGCAGCTTGGCCGAGACCCAGTACTTC
CASSLAETQYF
>TRBJ2-7|TRBV30|NA|NA
TGTGCCTGGACTAGGCGTGAGGAGCAGTACTTC
CAWTRREEQYF
>TRBJ1-4|TRBV4-2|NA|NA
TGTGCCAGCAGCCAAGATCTGGGAGAGGTTGCAACTAATGAAAAACTGTTTTTT
CASSQDLGEVATNEKLFF
>TRBJ1-1|TRBV28|NA|NA
TGTGCCAGCAGTTTAGCAGGGGCGGGGAACACTGAAGCTTTCTTT
CASSLAGAGNTEAFF